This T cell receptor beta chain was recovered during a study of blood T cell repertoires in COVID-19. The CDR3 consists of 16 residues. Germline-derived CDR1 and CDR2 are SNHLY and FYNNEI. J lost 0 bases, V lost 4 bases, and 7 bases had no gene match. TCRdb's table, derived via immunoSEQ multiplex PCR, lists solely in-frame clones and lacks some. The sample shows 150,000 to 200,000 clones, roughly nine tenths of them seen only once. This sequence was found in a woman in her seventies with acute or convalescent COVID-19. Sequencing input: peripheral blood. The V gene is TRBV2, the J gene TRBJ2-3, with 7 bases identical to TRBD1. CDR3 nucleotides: TGTGCCAGCAGTGTTGGACAGGCGATAAGCACAGATACGCAGTATTTT. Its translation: CASSVGQAISTDTQYF.